This T cell receptor (beta chain) originates from a study of T cell repertoires in cytomegalovirus infection. Study background: Signatures in public TCR beta sequences pointed to both CMV infection and matching HLA type.

This clonotype was found a few times. The CDR3 is 12 residues long. Deletions cut 4 bases from V and 3 bases from J, with 7 bases between. Germline V gives CDR1 SGHTA, CDR2 FQGNSA. TCRdb re-derived calls from the reads in MiXCR, one entry per CDR3 protein. Among around 350,000 distinct CDR3 sequences, 15% to 20% were seen once, and the ten largest hold 7.5% to 9.5%. This sequence originates from a human donor in good health (CMV status not recorded). Some clones in this sample may be carry-over from other donors' samples. This sequence joins TRBV7-2 and TRBJ2-7; D is unresolved. The specimen sequenced was PBMCs. The CDR3 region has the DNA TGTGCCAGCAGCTCCAACCTCTACGAGCAGTACTTC. Its translation: CASSSNLYEQYF.